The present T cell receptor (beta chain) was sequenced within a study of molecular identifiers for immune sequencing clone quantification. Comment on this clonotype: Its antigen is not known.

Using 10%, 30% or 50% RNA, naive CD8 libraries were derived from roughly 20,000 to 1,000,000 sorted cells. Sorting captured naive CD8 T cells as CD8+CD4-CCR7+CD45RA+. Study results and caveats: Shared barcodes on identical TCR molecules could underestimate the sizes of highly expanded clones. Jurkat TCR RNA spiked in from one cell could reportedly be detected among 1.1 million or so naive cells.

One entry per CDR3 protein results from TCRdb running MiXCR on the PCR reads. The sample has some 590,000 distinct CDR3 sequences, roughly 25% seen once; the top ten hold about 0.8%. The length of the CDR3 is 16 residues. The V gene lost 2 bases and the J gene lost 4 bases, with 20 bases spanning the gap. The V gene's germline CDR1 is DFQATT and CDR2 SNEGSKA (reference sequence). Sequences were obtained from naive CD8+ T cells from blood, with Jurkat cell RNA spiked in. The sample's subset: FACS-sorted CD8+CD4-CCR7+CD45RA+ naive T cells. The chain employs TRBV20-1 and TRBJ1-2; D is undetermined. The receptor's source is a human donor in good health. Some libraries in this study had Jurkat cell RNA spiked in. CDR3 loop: CSARRGYLGVLYGYTF. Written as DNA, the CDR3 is TGCAGTGCTAGACGGGGTTACCTCGGGGTCCTCTATGGCTACACCTTC.